The 13 T cell receptor beta chains in this list originate from one sample, sequenced in a study of T cells in Graves' hyperthyroidism and ophthalmopathy. The investigators amplified TCR beta CDR3 regions from RNA transcripts. With the HTBI primer set, the TCR CDR3 went through a first round of RT-PCR. TCRdb reprocessed the multiplex PCR reads via MiXCR and lists one record per CDR3 protein. The table lists about 690,000 distinct CDR3 sequences, 17% of them singletons. Material for sequencing was blood. Every receptor here comes from a man between 50 and 59 years old with Graves' hyperthyroidism.

In its sample, this clonotype was seen many times. This sequence joins TRBV6-6 and TRBJ1-5, with a weak D call TRBD1 (5 bases). CDR1 and CDR2 from the germline V gene are MNHNY and SVGAGI (reference sequence). The CDR3 consists of 15 residues. Trimming took off 0 bases at V and 3 bases at J, with 9 bases between the two ends. The CDR3 sequence is CASSYSRQPNQPQHF. The CDR3 coding sequence is TGTGCCAGCAGTTACTCGAGACAGCCCAATCAGCCCCAGCATTTT.

Ten or more counts support this clonotype. The chain is built from TRBV12-5 and TRBJ2-1, with D perhaps matching TRBD1 (6 bases). The germline CDR1 and CDR2 sequences are LGHNT and FRNRAP. Trimming left V 1 base short and J 9 bases short, with 13 bases between. The CDR3 loop spans 14 amino acids. The CDR3 coding sequence is TGTGCTAGTGGTTTGGCCAGGGGTTCTGCTGAGCAGTTCTTC. Translated: CASGLARGSAEQFF.

The sample holds a few counts of this clonotype. V and J are TRBV30 and TRBJ2-1; perhaps TRBD2 as D (6 bases). The CDR3 is 14 amino acids. Deletions cut 2 bases from V and 5 bases from J, with 13 bases between. Germline-derived CDR1 and CDR2 are GTSNPN and SVGIG (reference sequence). CDR3 loop: CAWSWLAEDNEQFF. Written as DNA, the CDR3 is TGTGCCTGGAGTTGGTTAGCGGAGGACAATGAGCAGTTCTTC.

This clonotype showed up many times. The J gene is TRBJ2-1, the V gene TRBV12-3 or TRBV12-4; TRBD2 agrees at 8 bases. CDR3 size: 11 residues. With V trimmed by 7 bases and J by 15 bases, 8 bases remained unmatched. The CDR3 spells CASNMGLVLFF. In nucleotides, the CDR3 is TGTGCCAGCAACATGGGACTAGTTTTGTTCTTC.

This clonotype was counted ten times or more. DNA of the CDR3: TGTGCCAGCAGCTTGGGGGTCGACCAGCCCCAGCATTTT. Its protein product is CASSLGVDQPQHF. The chain is built from TRBV7-2 and TRBJ1-5, with TRBD1 as a possible D gene (5 bases). The V end lost 3 bases, the J end lost 7 bases, and 10 bases lay between the germline ends. The CDR3 sequence is 13 residues long. Germline V gene data show CDR1 as SGHTA and CDR2 as FQGNSA.

This chain uses TRBV2 with TRBJ2-7; the match to TRBD2 covers 10 bases. Germline lookup yields CDR1 SNHLY and CDR2 FYNNEI. There are 13 residues in the CDR3. Trimming at V came to 7 bases and at J to 3 bases, leaving 3 bases not matched to a gene. CDR3 in amino acids: CASTGLADYEQYF. In nucleotides, the CDR3 is TGTGCCAGCACTGGACTAGCGGACTACGAGCAGTACTTC.

The V call is TRBV20-1, the J call TRBJ2-7, with D perhaps TRBD2 (5 bases). Germline V CDR1 and CDR2: DFQATT, SNEGSKA (reference sequence). Trimming left V 6 bases short and J 3 bases short, with 12 bases between. The CDR3 totals 12 residues. Here the CDR3 DNA reads TGCAGTGCCAGGACCGGGAACTACGAGCAGTACTTC. Encoded protein: CSARTGNYEQYF.

The chain employs TRBV29-1 and TRBJ2-3; 9 nucleotides align to TRBD2. Germline values: CDR1 SQVTM, CDR2 ANQGSEA. The CDR3 totals 14 residues. J lost 1 base, V lost 4 bases, and 3 bases had no gene match. CDR3 sequence: CSVGSGSRTDTQYF. CDR3 DNA sequence: TGCAGCGTTGGTAGCGGGAGCCGCACAGATACGCAGTATTTT.

This clonotype was recorded a few times. A much larger clone differs from this one at a single base, so this may be a read error. This chain joins TRBV28 and TRBJ2-1; D is undetermined. Germline assignment: CDR1 MDHEN and CDR2 SYDVKM. This CDR3 contains 16 residues. The CDR3 reads CASSSPLQSSYNGQFF. CDR3 DNA: TGTGCCAGCAGTTCCCCCTTACAGAGCTCCTACAATGGGCAGTTCTTC.

This sequence joins TRBV29-1 and TRBJ2-7; 10 nucleotides line up with TRBD2. V shed 7 bases, J shed 2 bases, and the junction held 5 bases outside the gene matches. The CDR3 length is 13 residues. Germline loops: CDR1 SQVTM, CDR2 ANQGSEA. The CDR3 sequence is CSGTSGITYEQYF. The CDR3 DNA follows: TGCAGCGGCACTAGCGGGATTACCTACGAGCAGTACTTC.

This clonotype was detected many times. V gene TRBV27 combines with J gene TRBJ1-4; D remains unclear. Trimming shortened V by 1 base and J by 0 bases, and 3 bases separated the two germline ends. The CDR3 spans 14 residues. Germline loops: CDR1 MNHEY, CDR2 SMNVEV (reference sequence). The CDR3 here is CASSLYATNEKLFF. DNA of the CDR3: TGTGCCAGCAGTTTATACGCAACTAATGAAAAACTGTTTTTT.

The rearrangement uses TRBV9 and TRBJ2-2; D remains ambiguous. V was trimmed by 0 bases and J by 0 bases, leaving 12 bases between them. CDR3 length: 17 amino acids. Looked up from germline, CDR1 is SGDLS and CDR2 is YYNGEE. CDR3 residues: CASSVAASETNTGELFF. The CDR3, as DNA: TGTGCCAGCAGCGTAGCTGCGAGCGAGACGAACACCGGGGAGCTGTTTTTT. Looking up the rest from reference TRBV9 and TRBJ2-2 gives the full variable domain: DSGVTQTPKHLITATGQRVTLRCSPRSGDLSVYWYQQSLDQGLQFLIQYYNGEERAKGNILERFSAQQFPDLHSELNLSSLELGDSALYFCASSVAASETNTGELFFGEGSRLTVL.

This clonotype was counted many times. The chain joins TRBV5-1 to TRBJ2-5; 9 bases are shared with TRBD1. This CDR3 has 15 residues. Per the germline V gene, CDR1 is SGHRS and CDR2 is YFSETQ. V was clipped by 2 bases and J by 3 bases; unmatched bases: 5. As DNA, the CDR3 is TGCGCCAGCAGCTTCGGGACAGGGAGGGAAGAGACCCAGTACTTC. Protein: CASSFGTGREETQYF. Full variable domain (outside the CDR3, taken from reference TRBV5-1 and TRBJ2-5): KAGVTQTPRYLIKTRGQQVTLSCSPISGHRSVSWYQQTPGQGLQFLFEYFSETQRNKGNFPGRFSGRQFSNSRSEMNVSTLELGDSALYLCASSFGTGREETQYFGPGTRLLVL.